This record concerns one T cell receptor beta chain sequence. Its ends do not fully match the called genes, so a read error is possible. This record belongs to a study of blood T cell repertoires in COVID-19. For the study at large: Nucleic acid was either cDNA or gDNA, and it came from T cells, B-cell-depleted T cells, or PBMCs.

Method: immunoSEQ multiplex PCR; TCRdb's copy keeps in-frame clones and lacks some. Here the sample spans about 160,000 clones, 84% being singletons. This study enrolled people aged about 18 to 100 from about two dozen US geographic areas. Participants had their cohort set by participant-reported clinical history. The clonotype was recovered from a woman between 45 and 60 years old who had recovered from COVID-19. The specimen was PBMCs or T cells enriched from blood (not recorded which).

CDR3 sequence: CASSLAKQGRGVF. Here the CDR3 DNA reads TGTGCCAGCAGCTTAGCTAAACAGGGTCGGGGGGTCTTC. The chain has TRBV11-3 and TRBJ2-1; a weak D match, TRBD2 (7 bases). Germline CDR1 SGHNT, CDR2 YENEEA. The CDR3 consists of 13 residues.